A single sample gave rise to the 13 T cell receptor beta chains below, sequenced in a study of Graves' ophthalmopathy and Graves' hyperthyroidism (dated by TCRdb to the late 2010s). The data were produced on an Illumina HiSeq 2000. For repertoire sequencing, TCR beta CDR3 regions were amplified from RNA transcripts. The first round was an RT-PCR using HTBI primers with the Qiagen OneStep RT-PCR kit, and this first round was followed by a second-round multiplex PCR, then size selection and purification. Through fastp at Q25 and MiXCR, TCRdb rebuilt clones from the public reads, retaining in-frame beta chains. Each CDR3 protein gets just one entry, which takes the most common genes and DNA from the rows behind it. The sample profile shows hundreds of thousands of distinct CDR3 sequences; just over 15% of them were found once. The ten biggest clones cover about 7% of the sample. The source material was peripheral blood. The receptors were gathered from a young woman with stable Graves' hyperthyroidism. Donor details come from another sample of the same person, matched by shared clones.

This clonotype was counted ten times or more. DNA for the CDR3: TGTGCCAGCAGCCACAACGACCAGGGTGAAGCTTTCTTT. Translation gives CASSHNDQGEAFF. J is TRBJ1-1 and V is TRBV5-5, with D perhaps matching TRBD1 (5 bases). V lost 4 bases to trimming and J lost 7 bases, with 14 bases between them. The germline gives CDR1 SGHKS, CDR2 YYEKEE (reference sequence). The CDR3 runs to 13 residues.

This clonotype was recorded many times. The chain recombines TRBV7-8 with TRBJ1-2; tentatively, D is TRBD1 (5 bases). With 11 bases removed from V and 5 bases from J, the gap between germline ends came to 21 bases. The CDR3 loop spans 14 amino acids. CDR1 and CDR2 (germline): SGHVS, FQNEAQ. The CDR3 region is CASGGSPLGYGYTF. As DNA, the CDR3 is TGTGCCTCGGGGGGGTCCCCGCTAGGGTATGGCTACACCTTC. Full variable domain (outside the CDR3, taken from reference TRBV7-8 and TRBJ1-2): GAGVSQSPRYKVAKRGQDVALRCDPISGHVSLFWYQQALGQGPEFLTYFQNEAQLDKSGLPSDRFFAERPEGSVSTLKIQRTQQEDSAVYLCASGGSPLGYGYTFGSGTRLTVV.

The sample holds many counts of this clonotype. The rearrangement joins TRBV29-1 to TRBJ2-5, with D possibly TRBD2 on 5 matching bases. Germline CDR1 is SQVTM and CDR2 is ANQGSEA. The CDR3 covers 13 residues. Trimming pared 3 bases from V and 5 bases from J, leaving 13 bases between. The CDR3 loop reads CSVEEHPGETQYF. CDR3 coding DNA: TGCAGCGTTGAGGAACATCCGGGGGAGACCCAGTACTTC.

This clonotype was found many times. The chain has TRBV6-2 or TRBV6-3 and TRBJ2-5; the match to TRBD1 covers 8 bases. Germline V gene lookup returns CDR1 MNHEY and CDR2 SVGEGT. The CDR3 sequence is 15 residues long. V was pared by 4 bases and J by 3 bases, with 7 bases of the junction left unmatched. The CDR3 DNA follows: TGTGCCAGCAGTTCGACCCCAGGGGGCGAAGAGACCCAGTACTTC. Protein product: CASSSTPGGEETQYF.

This clonotype was seen a handful of times. The rearrangement joins TRBV9 to TRBJ1-3; a weak D match, TRBD1 (6 bases). Germline CDR1 reads SGDLS; CDR2 reads YYNGEE. CDR3 length: 15 residues. V was trimmed by 7 bases and J by 0 bases, leaving 14 bases between them. The CDR3 DNA reads TGTGCCAGCGCGCTGGACAGTTTCTCTGGAAACACCATATATTTT. Its translation: CASALDSFSGNTIYF.

The chain is built from TRBV6-1 and TRBJ1-5; D is uncertain. This CDR3 region has 16 residues. Per germline, CDR1 MNHNS and CDR2 SASEGT. Deletions cut 7 bases from V and 0 bases from J, with 16 bases between. Here the CDR3 DNA reads TGTGCCAGCACGGTTTTGGTTAGGGTTAGCAATCAGCCCCAGCATTTT. Residues: CASTVLVRVSNQPQHF.

V gene TRBV4-1 combines with J gene TRBJ2-7; maybe TRBD2 (6 bases). The CDR3 spans 15 residues. V was cut by 4 bases and J by 6 bases, with 19 bases left in between. Germline V gene data show CDR1 as MGHRA and CDR2 as YSYEKL. DNA for the CDR3: TGCGCCAGCAGCCTCCCGGGGGACGGTCGGGGCGAGCAGTACTTC. Translating gives CASSLPGDGRGEQYF.

Ten or more counts support this clonotype. This rearrangement joins TRBV6-1 to TRBJ1-3; D unresolved. Trimming took 7 bases from V and 0 from J, leaving 13 bases between them. Per the germline V gene, CDR1 is MNHNS and CDR2 is SASEGT. The CDR3 spans 15 residues. The CDR3 coding sequence is TGTGCCAGCATCCGGCCACAGCGCTCTGGAAACACCATATATTTT. Amino acid sequence: CASIRPQRSGNTIYF.

This clonotype was counted many times. As DNA, the CDR3 is TGTGCCAGCCGGGAATGGTACACTGAAGCTTTCTTT. This gives the protein CASREWYTEAFF. The V gene is TRBV6-1, the J gene TRBJ1-1, with D uncertain. Germline CDR1 MNHNS, CDR2 SASEGT. CDR3 length equals 12 residues. Trimming stripped 8 bases from V and 3 bases from J, with 10 bases between.

This clonotype was counted ten times or more. This chain links TRBV12-3 or TRBV12-4 with TRBJ1-1; D perhaps matches TRBD1 (6 bases). The CDR3 has 11 amino acids. Trimming left V 7 bases short and J 11 bases short, with 14 bases between. CDR3 residues: CASKDRTRAFF. CDR3 coding DNA: TGTGCCAGCAAAGACAGGACTCGGGCTTTCTTT.

This clonotype occurred many times. This sequence joins TRBV19 and TRBJ1-6; D gene ambiguous. This CDR3 has 17 amino acids. V was pared by 0 bases and J by 2 bases, with 11 bases between. The germline V gene encodes CDR1 LNHDA and CDR2 SQIVND (reference sequence). This CDR3 is CASSIDRGEAYNSPLHF. CDR3 DNA sequence: TGTGCCAGTAGTATAGATCGCGGGGAAGCCTATAATTCACCCCTCCACTTT.

This clonotype showed up many times. The chain joins TRBV12-3 or TRBV12-4 to TRBJ2-7; D assignment may be TRBD1 or TRBD2 (5 bases each). The CDR3 runs 14 residues. The V end was cut by 7 bases, the J end by 0 bases, with 13 bases between. CDR3 amino acids: CASKVGAYSYEQYF. The CDR3 region has the DNA TGTGCCAGCAAAGTCGGGGCCTACTCCTACGAGCAGTACTTC.

This clonotype appeared a few times. The chain links TRBV9 to TRBJ2-5, with 7 positions matching TRBD1. J lost 2 bases, V lost 5 bases, and 9 bases had no gene match. Per germline, CDR1 SGDLS and CDR2 YYNGEE. The CDR3 loop spans 15 amino acids. The CDR3 is CASSAWGQKQETQYF. As DNA, the CDR3 is TGTGCCAGCAGTGCCTGGGGACAGAAACAAGAGACCCAGTACTTC.